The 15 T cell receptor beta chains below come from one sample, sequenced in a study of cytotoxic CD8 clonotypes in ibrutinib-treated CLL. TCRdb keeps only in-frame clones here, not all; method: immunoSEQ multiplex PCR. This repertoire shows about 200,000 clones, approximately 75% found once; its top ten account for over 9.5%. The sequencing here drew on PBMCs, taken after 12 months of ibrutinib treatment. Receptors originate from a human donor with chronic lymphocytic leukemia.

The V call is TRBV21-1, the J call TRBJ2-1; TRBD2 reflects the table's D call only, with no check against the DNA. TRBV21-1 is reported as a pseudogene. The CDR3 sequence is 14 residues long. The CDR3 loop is CASSKGKLEYEQFF. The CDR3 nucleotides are TGTGCCAGCAGCAAAGGCAAATTGGAGTATGAGCAGTTCTTC.

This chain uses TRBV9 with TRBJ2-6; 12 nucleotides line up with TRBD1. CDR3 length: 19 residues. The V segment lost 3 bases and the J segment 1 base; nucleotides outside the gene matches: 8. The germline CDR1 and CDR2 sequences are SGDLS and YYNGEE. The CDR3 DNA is TGTGCCAGCAGCGGCGCCGGGACAGGGGGCAGGTCTGGGGCCAACGTCCTGACTTTC. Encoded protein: CASSGAGTGGRSGANVLTF.

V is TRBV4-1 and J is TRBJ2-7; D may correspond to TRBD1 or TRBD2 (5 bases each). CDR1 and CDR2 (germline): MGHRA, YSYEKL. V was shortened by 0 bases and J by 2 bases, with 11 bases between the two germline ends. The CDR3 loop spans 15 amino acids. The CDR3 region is CASSQEVGAPYEQYF. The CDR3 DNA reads TGCGCCAGCAGCCAAGAAGTCGGGGCCCCCTACGAGCAGTACTTC.

CDR3: CASSEVAGASTDTQYF. The CDR3 region has the DNA TGTGCCAGCAGTGAGGTAGCGGGAGCCTCCACAGATACGCAGTATTTT. This rearrangement joins TRBV2 to TRBJ2-3; the match to TRBD2 covers 9 bases. Germline V gene data show CDR1 as SNHLY and CDR2 as FYNNEI. This CDR3 is built from 16 residues. Losses at the gene ends were 3 bases for V and 2 bases for J; bases not matched to a gene: 6.

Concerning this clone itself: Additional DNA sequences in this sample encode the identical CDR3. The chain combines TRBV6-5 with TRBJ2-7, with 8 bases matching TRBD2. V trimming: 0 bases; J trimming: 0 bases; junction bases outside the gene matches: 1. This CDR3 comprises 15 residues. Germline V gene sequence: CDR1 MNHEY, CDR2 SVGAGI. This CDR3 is CASSYSSGSSYEQYF. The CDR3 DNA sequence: TGTGCCAGCAGTTACTCGAGCGGGAGCTCCTACGAGCAGTACTTC.

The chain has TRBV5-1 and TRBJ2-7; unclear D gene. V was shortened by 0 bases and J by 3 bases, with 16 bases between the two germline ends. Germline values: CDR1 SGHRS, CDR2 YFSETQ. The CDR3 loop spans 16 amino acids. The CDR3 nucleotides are TGCGCCAGCAGCTTGGCCGGAACTGGGGTGGGCTACGAGCAGTACTTC. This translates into CASSLAGTGVGYEQYF.

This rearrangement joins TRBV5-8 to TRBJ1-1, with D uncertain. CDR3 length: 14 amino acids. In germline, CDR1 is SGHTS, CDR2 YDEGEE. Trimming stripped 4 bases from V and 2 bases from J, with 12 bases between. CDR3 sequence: CASSVRTGNTEAFF. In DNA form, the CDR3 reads TGTGCCAGCAGCGTGAGGACGGGAAACACTGAAGCTTTCTTT.

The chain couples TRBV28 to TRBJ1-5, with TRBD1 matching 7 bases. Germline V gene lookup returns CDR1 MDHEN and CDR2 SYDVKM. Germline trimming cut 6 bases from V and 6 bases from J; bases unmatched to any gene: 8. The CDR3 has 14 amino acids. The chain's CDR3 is CASSQTGKGQPQHF. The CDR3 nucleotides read TGTGCCAGCAGCCAGACAGGGAAGGGTCAGCCCCAGCATTTT.

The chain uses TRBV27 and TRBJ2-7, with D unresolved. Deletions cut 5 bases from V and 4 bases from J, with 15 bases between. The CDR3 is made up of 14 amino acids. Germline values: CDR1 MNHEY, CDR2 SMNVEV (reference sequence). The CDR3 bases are TGTGCCAGCAGTCCCGACGACCTGGAGTACGAGCAGTACTTC. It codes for CASSPDDLEYEQYF.

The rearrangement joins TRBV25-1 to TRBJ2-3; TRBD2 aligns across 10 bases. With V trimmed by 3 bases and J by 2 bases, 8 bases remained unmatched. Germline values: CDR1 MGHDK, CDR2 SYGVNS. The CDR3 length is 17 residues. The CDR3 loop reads CASSEATSGDVTDTQYF. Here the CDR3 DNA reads TGTGCCAGCAGTGAGGCAACTAGCGGGGATGTCACAGATACGCAGTATTTT.

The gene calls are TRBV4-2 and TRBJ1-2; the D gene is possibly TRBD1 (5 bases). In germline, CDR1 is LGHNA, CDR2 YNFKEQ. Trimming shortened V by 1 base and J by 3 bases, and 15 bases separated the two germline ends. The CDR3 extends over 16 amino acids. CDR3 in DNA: TGTGCCAGCAGCCAAGCTGAGGGGTCCACACACTATGGCTACACCTTC. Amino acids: CASSQAEGSTHYGYTF.

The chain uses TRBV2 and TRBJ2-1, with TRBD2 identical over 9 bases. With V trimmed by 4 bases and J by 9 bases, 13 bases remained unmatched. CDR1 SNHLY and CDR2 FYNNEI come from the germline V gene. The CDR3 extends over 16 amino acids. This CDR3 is CASSAQLAGLFGEQFF. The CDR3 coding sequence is TGTGCCAGCAGTGCCCAGCTAGCGGGGTTATTCGGTGAGCAGTTCTTC. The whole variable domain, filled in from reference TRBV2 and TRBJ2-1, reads EPEVTQTPSHQVTQMGQEVILRCVPISNHLYFYWYRQILGQKVEFLVSFYNNEISEKSEIFDDQFSVERPDGSNFTLKIRSTKLEDSAMYFCASSAQLAGLFGEQFFGPGTRLTVL.

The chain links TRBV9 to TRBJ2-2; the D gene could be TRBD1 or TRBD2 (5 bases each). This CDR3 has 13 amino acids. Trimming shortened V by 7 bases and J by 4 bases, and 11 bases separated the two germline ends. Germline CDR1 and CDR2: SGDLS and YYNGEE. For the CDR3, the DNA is TGTGCCAGCGGGTTGAGGGGCACCGGGGAGCTGTTTTTT. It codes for CASGLRGTGELFF.

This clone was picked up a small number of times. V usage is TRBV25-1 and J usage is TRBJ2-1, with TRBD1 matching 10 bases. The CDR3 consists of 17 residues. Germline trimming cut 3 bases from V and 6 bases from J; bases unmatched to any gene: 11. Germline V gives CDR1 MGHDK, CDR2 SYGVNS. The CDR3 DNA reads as TGTGCCAGCAGTGAGGCTCCCGGACAGGGGGTGTTCAATGAGCAGTTCTTC. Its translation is CASSEAPGQGVFNEQFF.

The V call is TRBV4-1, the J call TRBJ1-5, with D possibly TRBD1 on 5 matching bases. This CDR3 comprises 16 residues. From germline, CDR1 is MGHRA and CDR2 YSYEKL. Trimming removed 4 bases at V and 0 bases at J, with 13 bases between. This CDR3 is CASSPEQAYSNQPQHF. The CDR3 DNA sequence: TGCGCCAGCAGCCCCGAACAGGCATATAGCAATCAGCCCCAGCATTTT.